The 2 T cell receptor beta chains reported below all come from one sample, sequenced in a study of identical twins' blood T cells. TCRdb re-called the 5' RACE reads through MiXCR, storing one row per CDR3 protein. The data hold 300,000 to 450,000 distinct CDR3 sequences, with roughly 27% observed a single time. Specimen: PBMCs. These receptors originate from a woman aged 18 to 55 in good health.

CDR3 residues: CSARVNSGTLKGYTF. The DNA of the CDR3 is TGCAGTGCTAGAGTAAACTCCGGGACCCTGAAGGGCTACACCTTC. This chain joins TRBV20-1 and TRBJ1-2; D is possibly TRBD1 (5 bases). V lost 1 base, J lost 8 bases, and 20 bases lay in between. Germline CDR1 reads DFQATT; CDR2 reads SNEGSKA (reference sequence). This CDR3 spans 15 amino acids.

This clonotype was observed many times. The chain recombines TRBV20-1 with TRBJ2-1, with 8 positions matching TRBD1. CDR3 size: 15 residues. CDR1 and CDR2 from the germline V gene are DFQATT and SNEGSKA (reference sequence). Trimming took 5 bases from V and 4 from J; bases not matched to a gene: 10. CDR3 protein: CSAYTGQVLYNEQFF. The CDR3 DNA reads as TGCAGTGCTTACACGGGACAGGTCTTATACAATGAGCAGTTCTTC.